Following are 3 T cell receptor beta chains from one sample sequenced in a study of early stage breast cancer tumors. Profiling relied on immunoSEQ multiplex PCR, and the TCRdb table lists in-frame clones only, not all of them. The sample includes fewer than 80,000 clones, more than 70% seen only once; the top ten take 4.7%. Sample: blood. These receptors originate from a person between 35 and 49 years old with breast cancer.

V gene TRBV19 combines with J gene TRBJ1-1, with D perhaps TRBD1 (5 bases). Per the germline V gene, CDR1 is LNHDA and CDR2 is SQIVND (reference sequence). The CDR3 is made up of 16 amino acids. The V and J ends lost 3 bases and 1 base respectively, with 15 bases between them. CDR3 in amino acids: CASSINMGRQNTEAFF. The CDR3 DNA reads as TGTGCCAGTAGTATTAACATGGGACGGCAGAACACTGAAGCTTTCTTT.

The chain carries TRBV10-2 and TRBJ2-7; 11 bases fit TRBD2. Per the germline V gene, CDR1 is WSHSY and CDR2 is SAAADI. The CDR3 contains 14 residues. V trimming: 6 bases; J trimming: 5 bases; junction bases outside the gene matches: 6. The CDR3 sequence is CASRYSGRGNEQYF. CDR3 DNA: TGCGCCAGCAGATATAGCGGGAGGGGTAACGAGCAGTACTTC.

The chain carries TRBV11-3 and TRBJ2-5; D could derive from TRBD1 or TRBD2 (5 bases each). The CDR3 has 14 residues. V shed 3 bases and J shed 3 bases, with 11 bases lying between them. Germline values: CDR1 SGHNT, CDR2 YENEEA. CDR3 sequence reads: CASSLGPNEETQYF. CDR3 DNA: TGTGCCAGCAGCTTGGGACCAAACGAAGAGACCCAGTACTTC.